Listed below are T cell receptor beta chains from one sample, sequenced in a study of cytomegalovirus exposure and HLA in healthy donors. Clones were sequenced by immunoSEQ multiplex PCR, and TCRdb holds only the in-frame ones, with some missing. The table shows 140,000 to 150,000 clones, with about 80% occurring only once. The sample comprised PBMCs. The receptors derive from a man aged 35 to 55 in good health and CMV-seronegative. CDR3s include the opening cysteine and the closing phenylalanine or tryptophan. Each record gives: V gene, CDR3 length, clone size, D gene, J gene, CDR3 protein, CDR3 DNA. A D gene is named only where the DNA matches it firmly. The listing skips clone size in some rows; elsewhere it reads once, few, many or a size class.

V: TRBV11-2; length: 17; size: once; D: TRBD1; J: TRBJ2-5; CDR3: CASSLVGDRRSQETQYF; DNA: TGTGCCAGCAGCTTAGTAGGGGACAGGCGATCCCAAGAGACCCAGTACTTC
V: TRBV4-3; length: 16; size: .; D: .; J: TRBJ1-2; CDR3: CASSQDSGQGSYGYTF; DNA: TGCGCCAGCAGCCAAGATTCTGGGCAGGGTAGCTATGGCTACACCTTC
V: TRBV5-1; length: 14; size: .; D: TRBD1; J: TRBJ2-7; CDR3: CASSLVQGPYEQYF; DNA: TGCGCCAGCAGCTTGGTACAGGGGCCCTACGAGCAGTACTTC
V: TRBV4-1; length: 15; size: .; D: .; J: TRBJ2-3; CDR3: CASSQDRGTVVTQYF; DNA: TGCGCCAGCAGCCAAGACAGGGGGACTGTAGTTACGCAGTATTTT
V: TRBV7-9; length: 16; size: few; D: .; J: TRBJ2-2; CDR3: CASTMTLGQNTGELFF; DNA: TGTGCCAGCACGATGACCTTGGGACAGAACACCGGGGAGCTGTTTTTT
V: TRBV30; length: 14; size: few; D: .; J: TRBJ2-5; CDR3: CAWSEELAKETQYF; DNA: TGTGCCTGGAGTGAGGAACTAGCAAAAGAGACCCAGTACTTC
V: TRBV5-1; length: 20; size: .; D: .; J: TRBJ2-2; CDR3: CASSLGFRLNTRQITGELFF; DNA: TGCGCCAGCAGCTTGGGATTTCGGTTGAATACCAGACAAATCACCGGGGAGCTGTTTTTT
V: TRBV30; length: 16; size: .; D: TRBD2; J: TRBJ2-5; CDR3: CAWSTSGMGAGETQYF; DNA: TGTGCCTGGAGTACTAGCGGGATGGGCGCGGGGGAGACCCAGTACTTC
V: TRBV7-9; length: 14; size: .; D: TRBD1; J: TRBJ2-7; CDR3: CASSSDRERAEQYF; DNA: TGTGCCAGCAGCAGCGACAGGGAACGAGCCGAGCAGTACTTC
V: TRBV5-4; length: 13; size: .; D: .; J: TRBJ1-2; CDR3: CASSLAGSYGYTF; DNA: TGTGCCAGCAGCTTAGCAGGATCCTATGGCTACACCTTC
V: TRBV29-1; length: 12; size: .; D: .; J: TRBJ2-7; CDR3: CSVKDGTYEQYF; DNA: TGCAGCGTTAAAGACGGGACCTACGAGCAGTACTTC
V: TRBV6-5; length: 13; size: .; D: TRBD1; J: TRBJ1-4; CDR3: CASSSQGAEKLFF; DNA: TGTGCCAGCAGTTCCCAGGGGGCTGAAAAACTGTTTTTT
V: TRBV11-2; length: 15; size: .; D: TRBD1; J: TRBJ2-1; CDR3: CASSLAGTGFSEQFF; DNA: TGTGCCAGCAGCTTAGCTGGGACAGGGTTTTCAGAGCAGTTCTTC
V: TRBV14; length: 15; size: .; D: .; J: TRBJ1-4; CDR3: CASSREGGPYEKLFF; DNA: TGTGCCAGCAGCCGCGAGGGGGGGCCATATGAAAAACTGTTTTTT
V: TRBV7-5; length: 16; size: .; D: .; J: TRBJ2-7; CDR3: CVRSPFGLAASYEQYF; DNA: TGTGTCAGAAGCCCCTTCGGCCTAGCGGCCTCCTACGAGCAGTACTTC
V: TRBV4-2; length: 15; size: .; D: .; J: TRBJ2-7; CDR3: CASSQDLQGPLEQYF; DNA: TGTGCCAGCAGCCAAGATCTACAGGGTCCCTTGGAGCAGTACTTC
V: TRBV4-2; length: 16; size: .; D: .; J: TRBJ2-1; CDR3: CASSPQEGDSAGEQFF; DNA: TGTGCCAGCAGCCCCCAGGAGGGTGACTCGGCGGGTGAGCAGTTCTTC
V: TRBV6-5; length: 14; size: .; D: TRBD1; J: TRBJ1-3; CDR3: CASSYNRGVNTIYF; DNA: TGTGCCAGCAGCTATAACAGGGGGGTGAACACCATATATTTT
V: TRBV4-3; length: 15; size: .; D: .; J: TRBJ2-7; CDR3: CASSQSPGESYEQYF; DNA: TGCGCCAGCAGCCAATCCCCCGGGGAGTCCTACGAGCAGTACTTC
V: TRBV11-2; length: 15; size: .; D: .; J: TRBJ2-5; CDR3: CASSLSQGSQETQYF; DNA: TGTGCCAGCAGCTTAAGTCAGGGATCCCAAGAGACCCAGTACTTC
V: TRBV5-1; length: 15; size: .; D: .; J: TRBJ2-5; CDR3: CASSPQGGVRETQYF; DNA: TGCGCCAGCAGCCCCCAGGGGGGAGTTCGAGAGACCCAGTACTTC
V: TRBV6-5; length: 14; size: .; D: TRBD1; J: TRBJ1-2; CDR3: CASSYGTVAFDYTF; DNA: TGTGCCAGCAGTTACGGGACAGTAGCGTTTGACTACACCTTC
V: TRBV7-9; length: 13; size: few; D: TRBD1; J: TRBJ1-1; CDR3: CASIPGGGTEAFF; DNA: TGTGCCAGCATCCCAGGGGGCGGCACTGAAGCTTTCTTT
V: TRBV15; length: 16; size: .; D: TRBD2; J: TRBJ2-3; CDR3: CATSRDGTSGADTQYF; DNA: TGTGCCACCAGCAGAGACGGGACTAGCGGGGCAGATACGCAGTATTTT
V: TRBV10-3; length: 16; size: .; D: .; J: TRBJ2-1; CDR3: CAISDPGWGVGNEQFF; DNA: TGTGCCATCAGTGACCCCGGCTGGGGCGTAGGCAATGAGCAGTTCTTC
V: TRBV19; length: 15; size: .; D: TRBD2; J: TRBJ2-5; CDR3: CASSSSGGARETQYF; DNA: TGTGCCAGTTCCTCGAGCGGGGGGGCAAGGGAGACCCAGTACTTC
V: TRBV9; length: 14; size: .; D: TRBD2; J: TRBJ2-7; CDR3: CASSETSVTYEQYF; DNA: TGTGCCAGCAGCGAGACTAGCGTAACCTACGAGCAGTACTTC
V: TRBV19; length: 14; size: .; D: TRBD2; J: TRBJ2-3; CDR3: CASSIGSGGDTQYF; DNA: TGTGCCAGTAGTATAGGTAGCGGGGGAGATACGCAGTATTTT
V: TRBV7-7; length: 16; size: .; D: .; J: TRBJ2-3; CDR3: CASSPNPGSTTDTQYF; DNA: TGTGCCAGCAGCCCGAACCCCGGTTCAACCACAGATACGCAGTATTTT
V: TRBV5-4; length: 13; size: .; D: .; J: TRBJ2-5; CDR3: CASQPGVQETQYF; DNA: TGTGCCAGCCAGCCGGGGGTACAAGAGACCCAGTACTTC
V: TRBV7-9; length: 14; size: .; D: TRBD2; J: TRBJ2-7; CDR3: CASSLASGSSEQYF; DNA: TGTGCCAGCAGCCTAGCTAGCGGGAGTAGCGAGCAGTACTTC